This TCR beta chain was obtained from a study of beta chain features in type 1 diabetes. Expressed TCRB transcripts were sequenced after all isolated RNA was converted to cDNA. The repertoire was sequenced with immunoSEQ multiplex PCR; TCRdb's copy has only in-frame clones and lacks some. The sample lists 350,000 to 400,000 clones, over 13% occurring once. The authors sorted CD4+ naive, central memory, regulatory and stem cell-like memory cells via CD45RO/CCR7/CD25/CD127/CD95/CD27. Sorted populations were all over 98% pure. Trimming took off 8 bases at V and 4 bases at J, with 9 bases between the two ends. CDR3 length: 10 amino acids. CDR1 and CDR2 from the germline V gene are DFQATT and SNEGSKA (reference sequence). There are a few counts of this clone. Its antigen is not identified. Study-level findings and limits: Individuals with type 1 diabetes displayed fewer insertions and more deletions at VDJ junctions. PCR might show a preference for shorter templates, equally across patients and controls.

Input material: naive CD4+ T cells from blood. J is TRBJ2-7 and V is TRBV20-1, with D possibly matching TRBD2 (6 bases). The receptor was derived from a woman aged 18-30 years in good health. CDR3 residues: CSLGGYEQYF. The CDR3 DNA reads as TGCAGTTTAGGAGGGTACGAGCAGTACTTC.